These 17 T cell receptor beta chains originate from one sample sequenced in a study of shared T cell receptors in the human thymus. Measured with immunoSEQ multiplex PCR; TCRdb has only the in-frame clones, and not every one. Here the sample spans more than 550,000 clones, approximately 85% being singletons. These records were also assigned to another study, of human thymus T cells.

The sequenced sample consisted of thymocytes. The receptors were sampled from a girl in the first two years of life with a congenital heart defect.

For the CDR3, the DNA is TGTGCCAGCAGCTTGGTGGCTAGCGATGAGCAGTTCTTC. Encoded protein: CASSLVASDEQFF. The chain uses TRBV5-4 and TRBJ2-1, with D tentatively TRBD2 (6 bases). In germline, CDR1 is SGHNT, CDR2 YYREEE (reference sequence). V was clipped by 0 bases and J by 8 bases, with 9 bases between them. This CDR3 comprises 13 residues.

This clone was detected once. This rearrangement joins TRBV12-5 to TRBJ2-1; D unresolved. From germline, CDR1 is LGHNT and CDR2 FRNRAP. The CDR3 consists of 16 residues. Between the trimmed V and J ends, which lost 0 bases and 8 bases, there was a span of 17 bases. In nucleotides, the CDR3 is TGTGCTAGTGGTTTGGTACCGGCAGAGGCTCCCCATGAGCAGTTCTTC. Its protein product is CASGLVPAEAPHEQFF.

This chain connects TRBV7-8 to TRBJ2-3, with a possible D match to TRBD1 (5 bases). The CDR3 has 14 residues. Germline V CDR1 and CDR2: SGHVS, FQNEAQ. The V gene lost 7 bases and the J gene lost 3 bases, with 14 bases spanning the gap. The CDR3 DNA sequence: TGTGCCAGCACGTTCCAGGGTTTTACAGATACGCAGTATTTT. Translated: CASTFQGFTDTQYF.

This chain joins TRBV6-1 and TRBJ2-7, with 8 nucleotides matching TRBD1. This CDR3 comprises 17 residues. V dropped 2 bases and J dropped 1; count of bases not matched to a gene: 10. Looked up from germline, CDR1 is MNHNS and CDR2 is SASEGT. CDR3 in DNA: TGTGCCAGCAGTGAATTAGGACCCGGGACAGGATCCTACGAGCAGTACTTC. It translates to CASSELGPGTGSYEQYF.

This clone was seen more than once but under ten times. The chain recombines TRBV5-1 with TRBJ2-1, with D possibly TRBD1 on 6 matching bases. Trimming pared 3 bases from V and 3 bases from J, leaving 10 bases between. The V gene's germline CDR1 is SGHRS and CDR2 YFSETQ. The CDR3 is 14 residues long. The CDR3 here is CASSSYRDYNEQFF. The CDR3 DNA is TGCGCCAGCAGCTCCTACAGGGACTACAATGAGCAGTTCTTC.

The chain uses TRBV7-6 and TRBJ2-1; 7 nucleotides align to TRBD2. Germline CDR1 and CDR2: SGHVS and FNYEAQ. The CDR3 is made up of 14 amino acids. Trimming cost V 3 bases and J 9 bases; bases outside gene matches: 8. CDR3 nucleotides: TGTGCCAGCAGCTTGCCATGTCCGGGAGGTGAGCAGTTCTTC. It is translated as CASSLPCPGGEQFF.

This rearrangement joins TRBV4-1 to TRBJ1-2; tentatively, D is TRBD1 (6 bases). CDR3 length: 14 amino acids. Between the trimmed V and J ends, which lost 0 bases and 6 bases, there was a span of 11 bases. Germline V CDR1 and CDR2: MGHRA, YSYEKL. CDR3 in DNA: TGCGCCAGCAGCCAAGATGCGTCAGGGGATGGCTACACCTTC. Translating it yields CASSQDASGDGYTF.

The chain links TRBV5-6 to TRBJ1-2; a possible D gene is TRBD1 (5 bases). CDR1 and CDR2 from the germline V gene are SGHDT and YYEEEE. V gave up 4 bases and J gave up 1 base, with 17 bases separating them. The CDR3 consists of 16 residues. The CDR3 here is CASSPTSQGNNYGYTF. CDR3 sequence (DNA): TGTGCCAGCAGCCCCACATCGCAGGGAAATAACTATGGCTACACCTTC.

J is TRBJ1-1 and V is TRBV29-1; 7 bases are shared with TRBD1. Losses at the gene ends were 6 bases for V and 2 bases for J; bases not matched to a gene: 18. The germline gives CDR1 SQVTM, CDR2 ANQGSEA. The CDR3 runs 17 residues. The DNA of the CDR3 is TGCAGCGTGGTCAGGGGGATTGGGACCCAAAGAAACACTGAAGCTTTCTTT. It encodes CSVVRGIGTQRNTEAFF.

The V and J genes are TRBV15 and TRBJ2-2; 9 bases line up with TRBD2. This CDR3 is built from 16 residues. CDR1 LNHNV and CDR2 YYDKDF come from the germline V gene (reference sequence). Trimming cost V 3 bases and J 7 bases; bases outside gene matches: 9. The CDR3 DNA follows: TGTGCCACCAGCAGCCAACTAGCGGGCGGAGGCGGGGAGCTGTTTTTT. Amino acid sequence: CATSSQLAGGGGELFF.

This chain connects TRBV6-1 to TRBJ2-1, with 11 positions matching TRBD2. From germline, CDR1 is MNHNS and CDR2 SASEGT. This CDR3 has 15 amino acids. V dropped 6 bases and J dropped 3; count of bases not matched to a gene: 4. The CDR3 loop reads CASSLGLAVYNEQFF. In nucleotides, the CDR3 is TGTGCCAGCAGCCTGGGACTAGCGGTCTACAATGAGCAGTTCTTC.

The chain employs TRBV11-2 and TRBJ1-1; D gene unclear. Germline V gene sequence: CDR1 SGHAT, CDR2 FQNNGV. The CDR3 sequence is 17 residues long. Trimming pared 1 base from V and 6 bases from J, leaving 21 bases between. In DNA, the CDR3 is TGTGCCAGCAGCTTAGGCCGACCCAAAAAACAGTTGCCTGAAGCTTTCTTT. It yields the protein CASSLGRPKKQLPEAFF.

The gene calls are TRBV6-5 and TRBJ1-1; TRBD1 is a possible D gene (5 bases). The CDR3 covers 14 residues. Germline loops: CDR1 MNHEY, CDR2 SVGAGI. V was trimmed by 6 bases and J by 3 bases, leaving 14 bases between them. Here the CDR3 reads CASSQNQGDTEAFF. The DNA for the CDR3 is TGTGCCAGCAGCCAAAATCAGGGCGACACTGAAGCTTTCTTT.

CDR3 residues: CATRRGSTEAFF. In DNA, the CDR3 is TGTGCCACCCGGCGGGGCAGCACTGAAGCTTTCTTT. The V and J genes are TRBV10-3 and TRBJ1-1; TRBD1 might be the D (5 bases). The CDR3 contains 12 residues. Germline V gives CDR1 ENHRY, CDR2 SYGVKD. Trimming stripped 10 bases from V and 4 bases from J, with 13 bases between.

The chain has TRBV10-2 and TRBJ2-1, with a weak D call TRBD2 (7 bases). V shed 8 bases and J shed 0 bases, with 17 bases lying between them. The CDR3 runs 16 residues. Germline V gene sequence: CDR1 WSHSY, CDR2 SAAADI. The CDR3 protein is CASLGEGGHSYNEQFF. The CDR3 bases are TGCGCCAGCCTAGGGGAGGGGGGGCACTCCTACAATGAGCAGTTCTTC.

This chain links TRBV27 with TRBJ1-1; possible D gene TRBD1, 6 bases. Germline CDR1 is MNHEY and CDR2 is SMNVEV (reference sequence). The CDR3 has 12 amino acids. V dropped 6 bases and J dropped 8 bases, with 13 bases sitting between them. CDR3 nucleotide sequence: TGTGCCAGCAGGGGGGGGAGGGGGGAAGCTTTCTTT. Amino acids: CASRGGRGEAFF.

V is TRBV4-1 and J is TRBJ2-1; 7 bases are shared with TRBD1. Germline CDR1 and CDR2: MGHRA and YSYEKL. The V gene end was trimmed by 0 bases and the J gene end by 9 bases; junction bases not matched to a gene: 14. The CDR3 has 17 amino acids. The CDR3 here is CASSQDAPGTVVPEQFF. The CDR3 DNA reads as TGCGCCAGCAGCCAAGATGCCCCCGGGACAGTAGTTCCTGAGCAGTTCTTC.